A single sample is the source of the 20 T cell receptor beta chains below, sequenced in a study of T cell repertoires in cytomegalovirus infection. Their cognate antigens are unknown. Each CDR3 protein gets one entry after TCRdb re-called the reads with MiXCR. The sample consists of about 350,000 distinct CDR3 sequences, about 35% of them appearing once. The sequencing here drew on cultured PBMCs, taken from culture after CMV antigen stimulation. The receptors were sampled from a human donor in good health (CMV status not recorded). Some clones in this sample may be carry-over from other donors' samples.

The V gene is TRBV6-1, the J gene TRBJ2-3; D possibly matches TRBD1 or TRBD2 (5 bases each). The CDR3 has 14 residues. V shed 11 bases and J shed 0 bases, with 15 bases lying between them. Germline V gene sequence: CDR1 MNHNS, CDR2 SASEGT. The CDR3 sequence: CAVTGAGSTDTQYF. Here the CDR3 DNA reads TGTGCCGTCACCGGGGCAGGGAGCACAGATACGCAGTATTTT.

The chain is built from TRBV4-1 and TRBJ1-4; possible D gene TRBD1, 5 bases. This CDR3 spans 13 amino acids. The germline CDR1 and CDR2 sequences are MGHRA and YSYEKL. The ends were cut back, 0 bases at V and 8 bases at J, with 7 bases in the middle. The CDR3 is CASSQDEGEKLFF. The DNA of the CDR3 is TGCGCCAGCAGCCAAGATGAGGGGGAAAAACTGTTTTTT.

This chain joins TRBV28 and TRBJ2-7; D uncertain. Deletions cut 6 bases from V and 3 bases from J, with 18 bases between. Germline V CDR1 and CDR2: MDHEN, SYDVKM. The CDR3 length is 15 residues. The CDR3 sequence: CASRYRAPKDYEQYV. CDR3 coding DNA: TGTGCCAGCAGATACCGGGCTCCCAAGGACTACGAGCAGTACGTC.

This chain uses TRBV30 with TRBJ2-1; D uncertain. Germline V gene sequence: CDR1 GTSNPN, CDR2 SVGIG (reference sequence). CDR3 length: 19 residues. V dropped 2 bases and J dropped 3 bases, with 26 bases sitting between them. CDR3 sequence reads: CAWSLRPGSKLRGYNEQFF. The CDR3 coding sequence is TGTGCCTGGAGTCTCCGTCCGGGCTCCAAACTTAGAGGCTACAATGAGCAGTTCTTC.

This clonotype was observed a handful of times. This chain joins TRBV7-4 and TRBJ2-3; D may be TRBD1 or TRBD2 (5 bases each). The CDR3 totals 16 residues. Germline V lookup: CDR1 SGHVT, CDR2 SQSDAQ. The V and J ends lost 3 bases and 3 bases respectively, with 16 bases between them. The CDR3 nucleotides are TGTGCCAGCAGCTTTATGGGGGAACAACATACAGATACGCAGTATTTT. Translation gives CASSFMGEQHTDTQYF.

This chain joins TRBV20-1 and TRBJ1-5; D may be TRBD1 (5 bases). V lost 0 bases to trimming and J lost 6 bases, with 15 bases between them. The CDR3 loop spans 15 amino acids. The germline gives CDR1 DFQATT, CDR2 SNEGSKA (reference sequence). The CDR3 spells CSARDVAGVGQPQHF. The CDR3 region has the DNA TGCAGTGCTAGAGATGTGGCGGGGGTGGGTCAGCCCCAGCATTTT.

The V and J genes are TRBV11-2 and TRBJ2-6; D might be TRBD2 (6 bases). The CDR3 sequence is 16 residues long. CDR1 is SGHAT, CDR2 FQNNGV, per germline. The V and J ends lost 3 bases and 3 bases respectively, with 12 bases between them. Here the CDR3 reads CASSLFGGRGANVLTF. CDR3 DNA: TGTGCCAGCAGCTTGTTCGGGGGACGTGGGGCCAACGTCCTGACTTTC.

This clonotype was detected a few times. V gene TRBV6-1 combines with J gene TRBJ2-7; D is possibly TRBD2 (6 bases). Germline V CDR1 and CDR2: MNHNS, SASEGT. The V and J ends lost 4 bases and 2 bases respectively, with 15 bases between them. The CDR3 totals 15 residues. The CDR3 protein is CASSVSSVGTYEQYF. Written as DNA, the CDR3 is TGTGCCAGCAGTGTCTCTAGCGTAGGAACCTACGAGCAGTACTTC.

V and J are TRBV7-2 and TRBJ2-3, with unresolved D. This CDR3 region has 15 residues. Trimming removed 2 bases at V and 4 bases at J, with 13 bases between. Looked up from germline, CDR1 is SGHTA and CDR2 is FQGNSA. Here the CDR3 reads CASSLKGSSPDTQYF. CDR3 nucleotide sequence: TGTGCCAGCAGCTTAAAGGGCAGTTCCCCAGATACGCAGTATTTT.

The J gene is TRBJ2-5, the V gene TRBV12-3 or TRBV12-4, with D perhaps being TRBD1 or TRBD2 (5 bases each). Trimming took off 5 bases at V and 1 base at J, with 11 bases between the two ends. CDR3 length: 14 residues. The CDR3 region is CASSPPGTQETQYF. CDR3 sequence (DNA): TGTGCCAGCAGTCCCCCGGGGACCCAAGAGACCCAGTACTTC.

V and J are TRBV7-2 and TRBJ2-1; tentatively, D is TRBD2 (6 bases). The length of the CDR3 is 15 residues. CDR1 and CDR2 (germline): SGHTA, FQGNSA. The V and J ends lost 5 bases and 8 bases respectively, with 19 bases between them. The CDR3 is CASSPRRAPGDEQFF. CDR3 nucleotide sequence: TGTGCCAGCAGCCCTCGGAGGGCCCCAGGAGATGAGCAGTTCTTC.

V usage is TRBV7-9 and J usage is TRBJ2-1; 13 bases map to TRBD2. CDR1 is SEHNR, CDR2 FQNEAQ, per germline (reference sequence). The CDR3 loop spans 16 amino acids. The trim removed 5 bases at V and 8 bases at J, leaving 9 bases unmatched. CDR3 DNA: TGTGCCAGCAGCCCCGGACTAGCGGGAGAGGGCGATGAGCAGTTCTTC. Translating gives CASSPGLAGEGDEQFF.

V is TRBV19 and J is TRBJ2-3; TRBD1 agrees at 8 bases. Germline V gene data show CDR1 as LNHDA and CDR2 as SQIVND (reference sequence). The CDR3 totals 13 residues. V gave up 10 bases and J gave up 4 bases; unmatched junction bases: 7. The CDR3 is CATDGQGADTQYF. The CDR3 DNA reads TGTGCCACCGACGGACAGGGCGCAGATACGCAGTATTTT.

This clonotype was seen a few times. The chain uses TRBV7-9 and TRBJ1-1; D is unclear. Germline CDR1 is SEHNR and CDR2 is FQNEAQ (reference sequence). V lost 1 base and J 8 bases, leaving 8 bases between the germline ends. The CDR3 length is 12 residues. The CDR3 reads CASSLVSEEAFF. Written as DNA, the CDR3 is TGTGCCAGCAGCTTAGTTTCGGAAGAAGCTTTCTTT.

This chain connects TRBV4-3 to TRBJ2-4; 9 positions agree with TRBD2. The CDR3 is 14 residues long. CDR1 and CDR2 (germline): LGHNA, YSLEER. V was clipped by 1 base and J by 8 bases; unmatched bases: 3. In nucleotides, the CDR3 is TGCGCCAGCAGCCAAGTAGCGGGGGTGGACATTCAGTACTTC. The encoded protein is CASSQVAGVDIQYF.

The CDR3 loop is CASSSRTSGRLTDTQYF. DNA for the CDR3: TGTGCCAGCAGCTCCCGGACTAGCGGGAGGCTCACAGATACGCAGTATTTT. V and J are TRBV6-1 and TRBJ2-3; 14 bases line up with TRBD2. Germline V gives CDR1 MNHNS, CDR2 SASEGT. V lost 6 bases and J lost 2; bases outside the gene matches: 7. The CDR3 runs 17 residues.

There are a few counts of this clonotype. The CDR3 region is CASSQDGVGTRNTEAFF. In DNA form, the CDR3 reads TGCGCCAGCAGCCAAGATGGGGTGGGGACCCGGAACACTGAAGCTTTCTTT. The gene calls are TRBV4-3 and TRBJ1-1, with a possible D match to TRBD1 (5 bases). This CDR3 has 17 residues. Trimming cost V 0 bases and J 1 base, with 15 bases left between them. Germline values: CDR1 LGHNA, CDR2 YSLEER.

This clonotype was observed a handful of times. The chain links TRBV6-5 to TRBJ2-5; 10 nucleotides agree with TRBD1. Germline lookup yields CDR1 MNHEY and CDR2 SVGAGI. The V gene end was trimmed by 5 bases and the J gene end by 7 bases; junction bases not matched to a gene: 10. This CDR3 region has 15 residues. As DNA, the CDR3 is TGTGCCAGCAGTACCGGGACAGGGGATAGGGGGACCCAGTACTTC. Translation gives CASSTGTGDRGTQYF.

A few counts support this clonotype. The chain employs TRBV6-5 and TRBJ1-4; maybe TRBD1 (6 bases). V was pared by 6 bases and J by 8 bases, with 16 bases between. The germline V gene has CDR1 MNHEY and CDR2 SVGAGI. This CDR3 has 14 amino acids. The CDR3 region has the DNA TGTGCCAGCAGCTACACGGGGGGCCGAGAAAAACTGTTTTTT. Protein product: CASSYTGGREKLFF.

The V gene is TRBV19, the J gene TRBJ2-1; 9 nucleotides agree with TRBD2. The CDR3 loop spans 13 amino acids. Germline loops: CDR1 LNHDA, CDR2 SQIVND (reference sequence). The trim removed 3 bases at V and 12 bases at J, leaving 6 bases unmatched. The CDR3 DNA is TGTGCCAGTAGTATCTCGGGCGGGAGGGGGCAGTTCTTC. Its protein product is CASSISGGRGQFF.